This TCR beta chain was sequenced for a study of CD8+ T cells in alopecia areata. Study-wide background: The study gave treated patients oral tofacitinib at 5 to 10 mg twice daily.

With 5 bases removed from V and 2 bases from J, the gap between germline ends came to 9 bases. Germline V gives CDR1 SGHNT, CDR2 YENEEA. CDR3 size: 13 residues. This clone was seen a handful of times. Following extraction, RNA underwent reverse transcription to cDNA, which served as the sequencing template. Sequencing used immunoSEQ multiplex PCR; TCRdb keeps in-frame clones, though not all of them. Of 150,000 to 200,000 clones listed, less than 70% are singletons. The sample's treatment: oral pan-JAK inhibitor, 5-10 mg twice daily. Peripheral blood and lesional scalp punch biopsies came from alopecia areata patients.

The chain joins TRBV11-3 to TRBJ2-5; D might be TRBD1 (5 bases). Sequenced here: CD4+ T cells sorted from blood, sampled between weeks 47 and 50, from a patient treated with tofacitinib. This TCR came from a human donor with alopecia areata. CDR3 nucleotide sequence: TGTGCCAGCAGCCGGACACCACAAGAGACCCAGTACTTC. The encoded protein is CASSRTPQETQYF.